Shown below are 20 T cell receptor beta chains from a single sample sequenced in a study of T cell repertoires in cytomegalovirus infection. Which antigens these TCRs recognize remains unknown. TCRdb analysed the reads with MiXCR anew, one entry per CDR3 protein. The sample consists of 300,000 to 400,000 distinct CDR3 sequences, 25% to 30% of them appearing once. The sample in question was cultured PBMCs, obtained from culture after CMV antigen stimulation. Source of these receptors: a human donor in good health (CMV status not recorded). Some clones in this sample may be carry-over from other donors' samples.

This clonotype was counted only a few times. V usage is TRBV24-1 and J usage is TRBJ1-4; 7 bases line up with TRBD1. This CDR3 is 15 amino acids long. V shed 3 bases and J 3 bases; nucleotides not matched to a gene: 3. The germline gives CDR1 KGHDR, CDR2 SFDVKD. The CDR3 DNA sequence: TGTGCCACCAGTGATCCAGGGGGAGCTAATGAAAAACTGTTTTTT. This encodes CATSDPGGANEKLFF.

This clonotype was counted only a few times. V and J are TRBV12-5 and TRBJ1-5, with 7 positions matching TRBD1. The V and J ends lost 2 bases and 2 bases, in that order; junction bases with no gene match: 9. CDR1 and CDR2 (germline): LGHNT, FRNRAP. This CDR3 is 17 amino acids long. The CDR3 sequence: CASGLRTRGLGNQPQHF. CDR3 in DNA: TGTGCTAGTGGTTTGAGGACTAGGGGGCTTGGCAATCAGCCCCAGCATTTT.

To note about this clonotype: An end of the junction differs from the germline gene, which may be a read error. The rearrangement links TRBV6-5 to TRBJ1-6, with D possibly TRBD1 on 5 matching bases. CDR3 length: 17 residues. The V gene's germline CDR1 is MNHEY and CDR2 SVGAGI. The CDR3 spells CASCYGQTGPYNSPLHF. CDR3 nucleotide sequence: TGTGCCAGCTGTTATGGCCAGACGGGACCCTATAATTCACCCCTCCACTTT.

The rearrangement uses TRBV13 and TRBJ2-5, with TRBD1 identical over 9 bases. Trimming cost V 4 bases and J 14 bases; bases outside gene matches: 11. The CDR3 length is 13 residues. Per the germline V gene, CDR1 is PRHDT and CDR2 is FYEKMQ (reference sequence). The CDR3 DNA reads TGTGCCAGCAGCTCCTATGACAGGGGGGCAGTTTACTTC. Translation: CASSSYDRGAVYF. Full variable domain (outside the CDR3, taken from reference TRBV13 and TRBJ2-5): AAGVIQSPRHLIKEKRETATLKCYPIPRHDTVYWYQQGPGQDPQFLISFYEKMQSDKGSIPDRFSAQQFSDYHSELNMSSLELGDSALYFCASSSYDRGAVYFGPGTRLLVL.

The chain links TRBV7-3 to TRBJ1-1; D is ambiguous. There are 14 residues in the CDR3. Germline V gene data show CDR1 as SGHTA and CDR2 as FQGTGA. V was cut by 0 bases and J by 3 bases, with 8 bases left in between. The CDR3 region is CASSLTQRDTEAFF. The CDR3 coding sequence is TGTGCCAGCAGCTTAACCCAAAGGGACACTGAAGCTTTCTTT.

This chain uses TRBV7-9 with TRBJ1-6; 8 positions agree with TRBD1. The junction had 4 bases not matched to a gene; V was cut back by 5 bases and J by 7 bases. CDR3 size: 14 residues. The V gene's germline CDR1 is SEHNR and CDR2 FQNEAQ (reference sequence). The CDR3 bases are TGTGCCAGCAGCCTGGGACAGGACAATTCACCCCTCCACTTT. Protein sequence: CASSLGQDNSPLHF.

V is TRBV10-2 and J is TRBJ1-2, with D hard to call. Germline lookup yields CDR1 WSHSY and CDR2 SAAADI. The length of the CDR3 is 12 residues. V was cut by 2 bases and J by 5 bases, with 6 bases left in between. In DNA form, the CDR3 reads TGCGCCAGCAGTGAGGGAGATTATGGCTACACCTTC. Its protein product is CASSEGDYGYTF.

The sample holds a few counts of this clonotype. The CDR3 region is CASSIERPPNTEAFF. In nucleotides, the CDR3 is TGTGCCAGTAGTATAGAGCGGCCCCCGAACACTGAAGCTTTCTTT. The rearrangement joins TRBV19 to TRBJ1-1; D gene unclear. Trimming removed 0 bases from V and 1 base from J, with 9 bases in between. Per germline, CDR1 LNHDA and CDR2 SQIVND (reference sequence). This CDR3 spans 15 amino acids.

This clonotype was found a few times. The CDR3 is CAISELRNRGGHTEAFF. The CDR3 DNA sequence: TGTGCCATCAGTGAGTTGAGGAATCGGGGCGGGCACACTGAAGCTTTCTTT. The chain employs TRBV10-3 and TRBJ1-1, with TRBD1 as a possible D gene (5 bases). V was pared by 1 base and J by 3 bases, with 18 bases between. The CDR3 covers 17 residues. Germline lookup yields CDR1 ENHRY and CDR2 SYGVKD.

This clonotype was picked up a small number of times. V is TRBV7-2 and J is TRBJ2-1; 9 positions agree with TRBD2. The CDR3 length is 16 residues. Germline lookup yields CDR1 SGHTA and CDR2 FQGNSA. Trimming took 6 bases from V and 5 from J; bases not matched to a gene: 11. The CDR3 DNA sequence: TGTGCCAGCAGGGTCGGCGGTAGCGGGAGCAACAATGAGCAGTTCTTC. It translates to CASRVGGSGSNNEQFF.

Ten or more counts support this clonotype. V is TRBV7-6 and J is TRBJ2-1; TRBD2 agrees at 15 bases. This CDR3 spans 19 amino acids. The germline V gene has CDR1 SGHVS and CDR2 FNYEAQ. V was pared by 5 bases and J by 2 bases, with 10 bases of the junction left unmatched. The CDR3 region has the DNA TGTGCCAGCAGCCGACGGACTAGCGGGGGGGCCGGGACCTACAATGAGCAGTTCTTC. The encoded protein is CASSRRTSGGAGTYNEQFF.

This clonotype was detected a few times. The genes are TRBV6-5 and TRBJ1-1; 9 bases agree with TRBD1. This CDR3 has 15 amino acids. J was trimmed by 3 bases and V by 6 bases; bases with no gene match: 8. Germline loops: CDR1 MNHEY, CDR2 SVGAGI. CDR3 residues: CASRNTGGAYTEAFF. DNA for the CDR3: TGTGCCAGCAGAAACACAGGGGGCGCCTACACTGAAGCTTTCTTT.

This clonotype came up a few times. The chain joins TRBV7-9 to TRBJ2-5, with 12 positions matching TRBD2. The CDR3 is 17 residues long. Losses at the gene ends were 5 bases for V and 4 bases for J; bases not matched to a gene: 11. The V gene's germline CDR1 is SEHNR and CDR2 FQNEAQ (reference sequence). This chain's CDR3 is CASSPHGLAGYPETQYF. The CDR3 DNA is TGTGCCAGCAGCCCTCACGGACTAGCGGGATACCCAGAGACCCAGTACTTC.

The chain's CDR3 is CASRGLAGADTQYF. For the CDR3, the DNA is TGTGCCAGCAGGGGACTAGCGGGAGCAGATACGCAGTATTTT. J is TRBJ2-3 and V is TRBV6-8; 14 nucleotides align to TRBD2. This CDR3 region has 14 residues. The junction had 0 bases not matched to a gene; V was cut back by 6 bases and J by 4 bases. Germline CDR1 is MNHGY and CDR2 is SAAAGT.

This clonotype was counted between two and nine times. The rearrangement links TRBV7-9 to TRBJ1-1; possibly TRBD1 for D (5 bases). Trimming removed 2 bases at V and 8 bases at J, with 9 bases between. Germline V CDR1 and CDR2: SEHNR, FQNEAQ (reference sequence). CDR3 length: 12 residues. In DNA, the CDR3 is TGTGCCAGCAGCTTATGGGACTACGAAGCTTTCTTT. It encodes CASSLWDYEAFF.

The rearrangement links TRBV6-2 or TRBV6-3 to TRBJ2-7; D unclear. The V and J ends lost 0 bases and 1 base respectively, with 7 bases between them. CDR1 and CDR2 from the germline V gene are MNHEY and SVGEGT. The length of the CDR3 is 14 residues. The CDR3 nucleotides read TGTGCCAGCAGTTACTCGTCAGCTTCCTACGAGCAGTACTTC. As protein: CASSYSSASYEQYF.

The chain uses TRBV7-3 and TRBJ2-1; tentative D call: TRBD1 (6 bases). Germline V gives CDR1 SGHTA, CDR2 FQGTGA. Trimming pared 5 bases from V and 6 bases from J, leaving 14 bases between. This CDR3 contains 14 residues. The CDR3 bases are TGTGCCAGCAGCGTCACCGGCAGGGGCAATGAGCAGTTCTTC. Translation gives CASSVTGRGNEQFF.

The table lists this clonotype with a few counts. The rearrangement links TRBV7-3 to TRBJ1-2; no clear D. The CDR3 covers 14 residues. Germline CDR1 is SGHTA and CDR2 is FQGTGA. Trimming left V 5 bases short and J 4 bases short, with 14 bases between. CDR3 amino acids: CASSPGRRIYGYTF. CDR3 in DNA: TGTGCCAGCAGCCCCGGACGGAGAATCTATGGCTACACCTTC.

With regard to this clonotype: One junction end does not reproduce the germline sequence, and a read error may be involved. J is TRBJ2-3 and V is TRBV5-3; maybe TRBD2 (7 bases). TRBV5-3 is an ORF for which the function is uncertain. CDR3 length: 16 residues. The CDR3 sequence: CASSLGGGRGTDTQYF. The CDR3 DNA follows: TGTGCCAGCAGCTTGGGAGGGGGGAGGGGCACAGATACGCAGTATTTT.

This clonotype was counted a few times. V gene TRBV7-2 combines with J gene TRBJ1-6; 7 positions match TRBD1. Germline lookup yields CDR1 SGHTA and CDR2 FQGNSA. CDR3 length: 14 amino acids. V dropped 3 bases and J dropped 8; count of bases not matched to a gene: 4. DNA of the CDR3: TGTGCCAGCAGCTTGGGACAGTCTCATTCACCCCTCCACTTT. Its translation: CASSLGQSHSPLHF.